This T cell receptor beta chain appears in the sequencing data of a study of lymphopenia after photon versus proton radiotherapy. Study-level results: Post-nadir diversity loss with photons came from oligoclonal expansion, particularly CD8+ Temra cells.

Data came from immunoSEQ multiplex PCR; TCRdb stores just in-frame clones and leaves some out. The table lists 25,000 to 35,000 clones, roughly 90% of them singletons. As regards this clone: Its antigen remains unidentified.

J gave up 3 bases and V 7 bases, and 7 bases lay outside the gene matches. CDR1 is ENHRY, CDR2 SYGVKD, per germline. CDR3 length equals 14 residues. This material consisted of peripheral blood, taken from a patient treated with photon-based radiotherapy. The V call is TRBV10-3, the J call TRBJ2-7; TRBD1 agrees at 9 bases. This receptor was identified in a woman aged 45-65 years with pancreatic cancer. In nucleotides, the CDR3 is TGTGCCATCAAAGGGGGACAGGGACTCTACGAGCAGTACTTC. Protein sequence: CAIKGGQGLYEQYF.